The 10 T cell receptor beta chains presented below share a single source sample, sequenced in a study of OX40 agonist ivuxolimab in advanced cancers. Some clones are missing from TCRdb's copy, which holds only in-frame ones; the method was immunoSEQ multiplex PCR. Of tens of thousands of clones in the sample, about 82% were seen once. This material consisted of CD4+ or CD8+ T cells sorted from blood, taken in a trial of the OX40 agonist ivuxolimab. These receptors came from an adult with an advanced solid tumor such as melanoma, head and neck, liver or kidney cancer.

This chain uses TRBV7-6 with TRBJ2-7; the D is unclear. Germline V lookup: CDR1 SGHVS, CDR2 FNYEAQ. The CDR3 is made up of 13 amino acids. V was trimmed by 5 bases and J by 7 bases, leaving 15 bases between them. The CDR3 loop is CASSARTSREQYF. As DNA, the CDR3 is TGTGCCAGCAGCGCACGGACGTCGAGGGAGCAGTACTTC.

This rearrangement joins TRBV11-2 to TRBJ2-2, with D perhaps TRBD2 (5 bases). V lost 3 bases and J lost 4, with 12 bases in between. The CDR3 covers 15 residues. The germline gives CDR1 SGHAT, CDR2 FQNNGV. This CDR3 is CASSLTGVGTGELFF. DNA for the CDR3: TGTGCCAGCAGCTTGACCGGGGTCGGCACCGGGGAGCTGTTTTTT.

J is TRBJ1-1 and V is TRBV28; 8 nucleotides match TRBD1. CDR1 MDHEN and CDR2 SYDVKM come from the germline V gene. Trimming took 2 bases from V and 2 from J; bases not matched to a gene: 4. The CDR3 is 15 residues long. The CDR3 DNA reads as TGTGCCAGCAGTTTAATAGGACAGGGTAACACTGAAGCTTTCTTT. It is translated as CASSLIGQGNTEAFF.

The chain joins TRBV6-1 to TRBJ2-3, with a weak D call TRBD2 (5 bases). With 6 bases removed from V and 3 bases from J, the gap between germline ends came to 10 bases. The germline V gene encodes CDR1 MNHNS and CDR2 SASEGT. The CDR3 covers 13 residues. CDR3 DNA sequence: TGTGCCAGCAGGTCGGAGGTGACAGATACGCAGTATTTT. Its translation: CASRSEVTDTQYF.

CDR3 coding DNA: TGTGCCAGCAATAGAGGGACAGGAGACACAGATACGCAGTATTTT. Protein product: CASNRGTGDTDTQYF. The chain has TRBV7-9 and TRBJ2-3, with 8 bases lining up with TRBD1. The CDR3 is 15 amino acids. Germline lookup yields CDR1 SEHNR and CDR2 FQNEAQ (reference sequence). Trimming at V came to 7 bases and at J to 2 bases, leaving 8 bases not matched to a gene. Filled out from reference TRBV7-9 and TRBJ2-3, the complete variable domain reads DTGVSQNPRHKITKRGQNVTFRCDPISEHNRLYWYRQTLGQGPEFLTYFQNEAQLEKSRLLSDRFSAERPKGSFSTLEIQRTEQGDSAMYLCASNRGTGDTDTQYFGPGTRLTVL.

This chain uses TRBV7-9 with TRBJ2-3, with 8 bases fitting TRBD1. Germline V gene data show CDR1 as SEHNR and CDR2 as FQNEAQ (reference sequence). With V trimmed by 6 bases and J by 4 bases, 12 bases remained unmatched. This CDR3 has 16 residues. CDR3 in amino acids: CASRPRTGSRADTQYF. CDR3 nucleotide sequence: TGTGCCAGCAGACCTCGGACAGGGAGTCGCGCAGATACGCAGTATTTT.

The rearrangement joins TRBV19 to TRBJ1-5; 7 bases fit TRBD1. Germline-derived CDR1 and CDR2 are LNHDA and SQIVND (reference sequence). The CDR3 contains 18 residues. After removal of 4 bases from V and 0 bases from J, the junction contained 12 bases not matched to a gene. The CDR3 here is CASSKRQGGFDSNQPQHF. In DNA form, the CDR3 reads TGTGCCAGTAGTAAAAGACAGGGAGGGTTTGATAGCAATCAGCCCCAGCATTTT.

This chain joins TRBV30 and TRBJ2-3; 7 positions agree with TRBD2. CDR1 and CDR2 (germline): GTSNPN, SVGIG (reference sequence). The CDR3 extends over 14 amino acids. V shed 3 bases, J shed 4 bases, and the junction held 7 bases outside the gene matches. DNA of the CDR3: TGTGCCTGGAGAATTGGCCGGGGGGCAGATACGCAGTATTTT. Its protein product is CAWRIGRGADTQYF.

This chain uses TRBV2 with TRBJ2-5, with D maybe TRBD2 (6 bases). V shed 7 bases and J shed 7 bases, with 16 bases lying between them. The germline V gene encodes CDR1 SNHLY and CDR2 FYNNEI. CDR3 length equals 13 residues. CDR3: CASTLGLGGTQYF. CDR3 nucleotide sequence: TGTGCCAGCACCCTGGGTCTCGGGGGGACCCAGTACTTC.

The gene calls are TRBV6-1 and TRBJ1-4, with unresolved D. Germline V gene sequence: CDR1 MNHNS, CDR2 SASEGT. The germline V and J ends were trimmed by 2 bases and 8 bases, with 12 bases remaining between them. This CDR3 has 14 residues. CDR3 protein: CASSERTSGEKLFF. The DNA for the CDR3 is TGTGCCAGCAGTGAACGGACCTCTGGGGAAAAACTGTTTTTT.